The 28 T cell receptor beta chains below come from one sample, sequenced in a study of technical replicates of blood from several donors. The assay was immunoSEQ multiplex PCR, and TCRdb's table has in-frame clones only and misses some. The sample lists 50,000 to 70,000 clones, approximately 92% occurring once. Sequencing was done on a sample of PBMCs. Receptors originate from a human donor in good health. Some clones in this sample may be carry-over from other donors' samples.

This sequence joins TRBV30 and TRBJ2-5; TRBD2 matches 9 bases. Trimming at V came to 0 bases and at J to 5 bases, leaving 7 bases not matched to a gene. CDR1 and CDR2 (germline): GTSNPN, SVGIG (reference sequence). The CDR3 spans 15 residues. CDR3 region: CAWSVGLASAETQYF. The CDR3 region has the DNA TGTGCCTGGAGTGTGGGACTAGCTTCGGCGGAGACCCAGTACTTC.

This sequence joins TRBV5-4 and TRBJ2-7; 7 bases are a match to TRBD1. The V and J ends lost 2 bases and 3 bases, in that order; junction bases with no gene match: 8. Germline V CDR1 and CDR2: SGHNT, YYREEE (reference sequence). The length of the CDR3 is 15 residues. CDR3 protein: CASSFKTGNGYEQYF. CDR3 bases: TGTGCCAGCAGCTTTAAGACAGGGAATGGCTACGAGCAGTACTTC. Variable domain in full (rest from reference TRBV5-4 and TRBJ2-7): ETGVTQSPTHLIKTRGQQVTLRCSSQSGHNTVSWYQQALGQGPQFIFQYYREEENGRGNFPPRFSGLQFPNYSSELNVNALELDDSALYLCASSFKTGNGYEQYFGPGTRLTVT.

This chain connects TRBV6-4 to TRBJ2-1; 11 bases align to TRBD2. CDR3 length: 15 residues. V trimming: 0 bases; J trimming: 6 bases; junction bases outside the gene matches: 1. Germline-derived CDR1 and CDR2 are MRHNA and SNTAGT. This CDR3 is CASSDSSGGANEQFF. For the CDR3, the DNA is TGTGCCAGCAGTGACTCTAGCGGGGGGGCCAATGAGCAGTTCTTC.

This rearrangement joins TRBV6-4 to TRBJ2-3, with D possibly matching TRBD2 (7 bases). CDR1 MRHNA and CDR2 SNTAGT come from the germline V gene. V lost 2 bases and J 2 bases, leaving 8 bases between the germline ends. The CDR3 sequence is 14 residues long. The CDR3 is CASSDAGATDTQYF. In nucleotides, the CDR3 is TGTGCCAGCAGTGACGCGGGGGCCACAGATACGCAGTATTTT.

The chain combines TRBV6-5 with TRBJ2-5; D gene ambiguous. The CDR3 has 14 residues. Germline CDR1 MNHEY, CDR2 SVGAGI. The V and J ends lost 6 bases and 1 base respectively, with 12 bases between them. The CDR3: CASSNSALQETQYF. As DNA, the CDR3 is TGTGCCAGCAGCAACTCAGCGCTCCAAGAGACCCAGTACTTC.

The CDR3 nucleotides are TGTGCCAGCACCAAGGGAGATTTTGGCACTGAAGCTTTCTTT. This gives the protein CASTKGDFGTEAFF. The chain carries TRBV11-1 and TRBJ1-1; D ambiguous. The germline V gene encodes CDR1 SGHAT and CDR2 FQDESV (reference sequence). The CDR3 totals 14 residues. V lost 7 bases and J 4 bases, leaving 16 bases between the germline ends.

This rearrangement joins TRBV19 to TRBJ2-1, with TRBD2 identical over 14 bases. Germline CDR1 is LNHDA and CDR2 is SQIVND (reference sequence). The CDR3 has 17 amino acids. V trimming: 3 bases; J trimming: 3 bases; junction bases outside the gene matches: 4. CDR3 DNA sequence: TGTGCCAGTAGTATCCTCGGGACTAGCGGGGGCTACAATGAGCAGTTCTTC. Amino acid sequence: CASSILGTSGGYNEQFF.

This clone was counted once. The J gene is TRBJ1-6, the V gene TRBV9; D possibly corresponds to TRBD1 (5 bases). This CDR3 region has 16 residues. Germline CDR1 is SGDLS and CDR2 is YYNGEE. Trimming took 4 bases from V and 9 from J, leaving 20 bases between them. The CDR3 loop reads CASSPRGSPGGSPLHF. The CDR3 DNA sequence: TGTGCCAGCAGCCCGCGGGGGTCTCCCGGTGGTTCACCCCTCCACTTT.

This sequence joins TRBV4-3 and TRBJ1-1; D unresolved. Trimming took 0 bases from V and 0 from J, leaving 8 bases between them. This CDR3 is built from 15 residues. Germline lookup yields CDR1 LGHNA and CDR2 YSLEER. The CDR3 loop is CASSQDTDLNTEAFF. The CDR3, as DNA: TGCGCCAGCAGCCAAGACACAGACCTGAACACTGAAGCTTTCTTT.

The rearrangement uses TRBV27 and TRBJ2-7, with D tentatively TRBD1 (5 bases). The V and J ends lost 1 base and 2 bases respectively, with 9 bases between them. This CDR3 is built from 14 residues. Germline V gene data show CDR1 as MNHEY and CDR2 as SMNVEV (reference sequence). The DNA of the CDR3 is TGTGCCAGCAGTTTATTAACAGGTCCCTACGAGCAGTACTTC. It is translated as CASSLLTGPYEQYF.

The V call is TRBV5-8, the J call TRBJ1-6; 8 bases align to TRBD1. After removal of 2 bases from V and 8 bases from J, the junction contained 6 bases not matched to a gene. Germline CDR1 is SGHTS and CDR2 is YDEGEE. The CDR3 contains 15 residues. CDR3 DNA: TGTGCCAGCAGCTTAACCGGGACAGGCTATTCACCCCTCCACTTT. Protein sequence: CASSLTGTGYSPLHF.

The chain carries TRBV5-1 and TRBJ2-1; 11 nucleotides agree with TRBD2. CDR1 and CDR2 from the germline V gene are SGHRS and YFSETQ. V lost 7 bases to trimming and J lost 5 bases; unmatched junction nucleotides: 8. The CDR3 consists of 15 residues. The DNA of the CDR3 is TGCGCCAGCGGAACTAGCGGGAGTATGGACAATGAGCAGTTCTTC. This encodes CASGTSGSMDNEQFF. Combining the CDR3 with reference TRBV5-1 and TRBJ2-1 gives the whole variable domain KAGVTQTPRYLIKTRGQQVTLSCSPISGHRSVSWYQQTPGQGLQFLFEYFSETQRNKGNFPGRFSGRQFSNSRSEMNVSTLELGDSALYLCASGTSGSMDNEQFFGPGTRLTVL.

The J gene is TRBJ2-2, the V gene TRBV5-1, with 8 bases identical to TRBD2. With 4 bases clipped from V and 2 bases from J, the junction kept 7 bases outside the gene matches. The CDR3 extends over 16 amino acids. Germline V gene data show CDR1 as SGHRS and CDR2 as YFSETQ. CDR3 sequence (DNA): TGCGCCAGCAGCGGAGGAGGACTAGCTAACACCGGGGAGCTGTTTTTT. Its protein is CASSGGGLANTGELFF. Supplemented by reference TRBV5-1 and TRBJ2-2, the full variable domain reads KAGVTQTPRYLIKTRGQQVTLSCSPISGHRSVSWYQQTPGQGLQFLFEYFSETQRNKGNFPGRFSGRQFSNSRSEMNVSTLELGDSALYLCASSGGGLANTGELFFGEGSRLTVL.

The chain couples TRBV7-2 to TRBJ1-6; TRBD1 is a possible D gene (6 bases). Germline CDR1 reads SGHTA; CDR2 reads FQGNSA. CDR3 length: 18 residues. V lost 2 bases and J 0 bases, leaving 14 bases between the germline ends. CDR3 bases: TGTGCCAGCAGCTTAAGAGGACAGAGCCTCTCCTATAATTCACCCCTCCACTTT. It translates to CASSLRGQSLSYNSPLHF.

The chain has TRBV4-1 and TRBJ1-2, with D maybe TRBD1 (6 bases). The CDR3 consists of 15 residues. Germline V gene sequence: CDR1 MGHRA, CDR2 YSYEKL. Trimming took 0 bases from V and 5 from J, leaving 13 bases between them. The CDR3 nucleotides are TGCGCCAGCAGCCAAGACGGGACATTACCGTATGGCTACACCTTC. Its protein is CASSQDGTLPYGYTF.

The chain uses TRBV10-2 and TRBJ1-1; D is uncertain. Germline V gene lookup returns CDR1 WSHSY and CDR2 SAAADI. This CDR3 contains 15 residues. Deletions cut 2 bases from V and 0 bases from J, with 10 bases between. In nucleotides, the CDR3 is TGCGCCAGCAGTGAGCAGTACAACATGAACACTGAAGCTTTCTTT. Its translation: CASSEQYNMNTEAFF.

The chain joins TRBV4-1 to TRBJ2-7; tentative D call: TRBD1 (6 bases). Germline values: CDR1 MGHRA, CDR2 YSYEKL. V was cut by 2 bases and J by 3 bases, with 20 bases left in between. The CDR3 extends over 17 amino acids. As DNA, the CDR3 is TGCGCCAGCAGCCAAAATACCCCCGGGACAATATACTACGAGCAGTACTTC. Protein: CASSQNTPGTIYYEQYF.

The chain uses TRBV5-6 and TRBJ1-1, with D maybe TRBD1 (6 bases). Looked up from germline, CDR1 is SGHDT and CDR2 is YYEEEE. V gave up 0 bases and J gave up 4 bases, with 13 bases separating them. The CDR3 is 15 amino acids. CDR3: CASSLVWGRSTEAFF. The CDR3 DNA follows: TGTGCCAGCAGCTTGGTCTGGGGGCGGAGCACTGAAGCTTTCTTT.

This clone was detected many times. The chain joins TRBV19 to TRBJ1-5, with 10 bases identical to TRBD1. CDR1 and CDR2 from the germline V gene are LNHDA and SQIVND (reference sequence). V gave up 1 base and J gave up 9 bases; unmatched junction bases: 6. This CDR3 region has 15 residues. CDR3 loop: CASSIVRTGGLPQHF. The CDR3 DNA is TGTGCCAGTAGTATAGTTAGGACAGGGGGGTTGCCCCAGCATTTT.

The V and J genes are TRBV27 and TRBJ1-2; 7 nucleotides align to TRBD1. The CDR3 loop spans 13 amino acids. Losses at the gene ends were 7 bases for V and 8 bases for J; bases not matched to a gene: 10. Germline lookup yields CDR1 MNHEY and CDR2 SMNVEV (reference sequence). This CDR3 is CASISNQGGGYTF. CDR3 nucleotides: TGTGCCAGCATTTCAAACCAGGGGGGCGGCTACACCTTC.

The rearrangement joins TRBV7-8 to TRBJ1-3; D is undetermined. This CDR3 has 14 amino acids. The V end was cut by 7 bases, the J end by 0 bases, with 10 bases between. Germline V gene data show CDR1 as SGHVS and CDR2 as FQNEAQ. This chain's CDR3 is CASTSEDSGNTIYF. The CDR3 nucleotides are TGTGCCAGCACCTCGGAGGACTCTGGAAACACCATATATTTT.

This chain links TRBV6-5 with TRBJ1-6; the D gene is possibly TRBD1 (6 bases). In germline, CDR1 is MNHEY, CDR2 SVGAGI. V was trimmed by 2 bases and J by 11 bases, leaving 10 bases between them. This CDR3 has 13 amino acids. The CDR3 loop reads CASSYRGNAPLHF. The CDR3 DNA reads TGTGCCAGCAGTTACAGGGGGAATGCACCCCTCCACTTT.

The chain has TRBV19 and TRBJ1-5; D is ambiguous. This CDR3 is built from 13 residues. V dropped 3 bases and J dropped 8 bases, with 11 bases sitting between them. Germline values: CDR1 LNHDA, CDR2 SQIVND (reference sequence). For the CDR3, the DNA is TGTGCCAGTAGTATCGGGGTCCTTGAGCCCCAGCATTTT. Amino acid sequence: CASSIGVLEPQHF.

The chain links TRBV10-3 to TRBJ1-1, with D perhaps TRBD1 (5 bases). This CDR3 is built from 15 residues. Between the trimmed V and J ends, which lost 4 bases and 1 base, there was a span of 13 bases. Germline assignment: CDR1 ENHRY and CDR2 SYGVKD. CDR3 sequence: CAISGRGPQNTEAFF. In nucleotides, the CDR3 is TGTGCCATCAGTGGGCGGGGACCCCAGAACACTGAAGCTTTCTTT.

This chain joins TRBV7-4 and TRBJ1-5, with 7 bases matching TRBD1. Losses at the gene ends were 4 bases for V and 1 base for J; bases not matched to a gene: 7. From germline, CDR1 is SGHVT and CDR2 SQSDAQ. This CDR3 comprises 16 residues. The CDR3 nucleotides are TGTGCCAGCAGCTCGAACAGGGGCCCCAGCAATCAGCCCCAGCATTTT. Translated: CASSSNRGPSNQPQHF.

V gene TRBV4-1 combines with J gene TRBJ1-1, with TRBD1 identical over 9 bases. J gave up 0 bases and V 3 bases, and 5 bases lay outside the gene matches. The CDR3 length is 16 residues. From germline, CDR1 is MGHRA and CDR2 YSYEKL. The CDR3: CASSQGTGSMNTEAFF. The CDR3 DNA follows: TGCGCCAGCAGCCAGGGGACAGGGTCCATGAACACTGAAGCTTTCTTT.

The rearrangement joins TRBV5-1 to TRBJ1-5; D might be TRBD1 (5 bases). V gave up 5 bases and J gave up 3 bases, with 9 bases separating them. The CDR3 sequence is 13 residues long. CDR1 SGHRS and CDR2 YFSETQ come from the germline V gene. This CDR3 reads CASRGGDNQPQHF. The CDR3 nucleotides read TGCGCCAGCAGGGGGGGGGACAATCAGCCCCAGCATTTT.

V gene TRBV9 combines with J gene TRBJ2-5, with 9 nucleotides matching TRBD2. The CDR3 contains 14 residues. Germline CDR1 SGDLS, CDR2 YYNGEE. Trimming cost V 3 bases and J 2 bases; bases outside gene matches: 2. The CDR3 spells CASSATSGQETQYF. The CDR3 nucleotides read TGTGCCAGCAGCGCGACTAGCGGTCAAGAGACCCAGTACTTC.